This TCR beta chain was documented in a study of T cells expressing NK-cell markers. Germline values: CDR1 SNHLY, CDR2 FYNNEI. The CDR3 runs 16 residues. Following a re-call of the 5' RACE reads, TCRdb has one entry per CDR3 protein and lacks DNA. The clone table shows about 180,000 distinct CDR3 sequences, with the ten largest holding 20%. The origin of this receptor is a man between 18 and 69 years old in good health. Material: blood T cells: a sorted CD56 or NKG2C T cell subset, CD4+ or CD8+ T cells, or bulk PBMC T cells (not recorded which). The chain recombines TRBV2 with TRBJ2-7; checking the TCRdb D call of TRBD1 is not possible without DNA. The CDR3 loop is CASSKGTGGRAYEQYF.